A selection of T cell receptor beta chains follows, all from one sample in a study of T-cell reconstitution after alpha-beta-depleted transplantation in children. TCRdb re-analysed the PCR reads in MiXCR, keeping a single row per CDR3 protein. The sample carries about 540,000 distinct CDR3 sequences, around 19% recorded once. The sequencing used PBMCs from the stem cell graft donor, collected from the stem cell graft. The receptor source for this set is a human donor who donated a stem cell graft to a child with acute lymphoblastic leukemia. CDR3s include the opening cysteine and the closing phenylalanine or tryptophan. A D gene is named only where the DNA matches it firmly. Part of the rows lack a size; the others show once, few, many or a class for expanded clones.

j_call d_call v_call clone_size cdr3_aa cdr3_nt
TRBJ2-5 . TRBV20-1 . CSASNGGGETQYF TGCAGTGCTAGCAACGGAGGGGGGGAGACCCAGTACTTC
TRBJ1-3 . TRBV9 . CASSYGENTIYF TGTGCCAGCAGCTATGGGGAGAACACCATATATTTT
TRBJ2-5 TRBD2 TRBV27 . CASSRGTSGRKETQYF TGTGCCAGCAGTCGGGGGACTAGCGGGAGGAAAGAGACCCAGTACTTC
TRBJ2-3 TRBD2 TRBV5-1 few CASSPSGVGTDTQYF TGCGCCAGCAGCCCTAGCGGAGTCGGAACAGATACGCAGTATTTT
TRBJ2-1 . TRBV5-1 few CASSPDRPWNEQFF TGCGCCAGCAGCCCGGACCGACCTTGGAATGAGCAGTTCTTC
TRBJ2-7 . TRBV29-1 . CSVESPGSSYEQYF TGCAGCGTTGAATCCCCGGGAAGCTCCTACGAGCAGTACTTC
TRBJ2-7 . TRBV7-6 . CASSSELGIEQYF TGTGCCAGCAGCTCCGAGCTCGGGATCGAGCAGTACTTC
TRBJ2-3 . TRBV7-8 . CASSLRGGNRPDTQYF TGTGCCAGCAGCTTAAGGGGGGGGAATCGGCCAGATACGCAGTATTTT
TRBJ2-1 . TRBV7-9 few CASSSPAGVLYNEQFF TGTGCCAGCAGCTCTCCGGCAGGAGTACTTTACAATGAGCAGTTCTTC
TRBJ2-1 TRBD2 TRBV13 . CASSLRAGPPSNEQFF TGTGCCAGCAGCCTCAGAGCGGGGCCTCCCTCCAATGAGCAGTTCTTC
TRBJ2-7 . TRBV24-1 . CATSDHISGLSNEQYF TGTGCCACCAGTGATCACATTAGCGGCCTTTCTAACGAGCAGTACTTC
TRBJ1-2 TRBD1 TRBV18 few CASSPDRVEGYTF TGTGCCAGCTCACCGGACAGGGTGGAAGGCTACACCTTC
TRBJ2-1 . TRBV7-2 . CASSFTGTSTYNEQFF TGTGCCAGCAGCTTCACCGGGACTTCAACCTACAATGAGCAGTTCTTC
TRBJ2-2 . TRBV7-3 . CASSNPPGAGTGELFF TGTGCCAGCAGCAACCCTCCAGGGGCGGGCACCGGGGAGCTGTTTTTT
TRBJ2-3 . TRBV6-5 . CASSYGSPEGTDTQYF TGTGCCAGCAGTTACGGGAGTCCCGAGGGCACAGATACGCAGTATTTT
TRBJ1-2 . TRBV27 . CASSLYGRDGGYTF TGTGCCAGCAGTTTGTACGGGAGGGACGGTGGCTACACCTTC
TRBJ1-5 . TRBV10-2 few CASRDGNQPQHF TGCGCCTCCAGGGATGGCAATCAGCCCCAGCATTTT
TRBJ2-7 . TRBV5-6 few CASSLGRVSSYEQYF TGTGCCAGCAGCTTAGGAAGGGTGAGCTCCTACGAGCAGTACTTC
TRBJ1-2 . TRBV7-3 few CASSLGPNNYGYTF TGTGCCAGCAGTCTCGGACCGAATAACTATGGCTACACCTTC
TRBJ1-1 . TRBV4-2 few CASSQVVRDNTEAFF TGTGCCAGCAGCCAAGTGGTGAGGGACAACACTGAAGCTTTCTTT
TRBJ1-4 . TRBV7-9 many CASSLQGLSEKLFF TGTGCCAGCAGCTTACAGGGACTATCAGAAAAACTGTTTTTT
TRBJ2-5 . TRBV29-1 few CSVGAILQETQYF TGCAGCGTTGGGGCCATACTACAAGAGACCCAGTACTTC
TRBJ2-3 TRBD1 TRBV29-1 few CSVEDQGALLTDTQYF TGCAGCGTTGAAGATCAGGGGGCGCTTCTCACAGATACGCAGTATTTT
TRBJ2-5 . TRBV29-1 few CSVELLGGGKTQYF TGCAGCGTTGAACTTCTAGGGGGCGGGAAGACCCAGTACTTC
TRBJ1-4 . TRBV7-9 . CASSLHRGLLEKLFF TGTGCCAGCAGCTTACATCGAGGTCTGCTGGAAAAACTGTTTTTT
TRBJ2-7 . TRBV18 many CASSAQGYEQYF TGTGCCAGCTCAGCCCAGGGCTACGAGCAGTACTTC
TRBJ2-7 . TRBV4-1 . CASTGLWDSAYEQYF TGCGCCAGCACAGGCCTCTGGGACTCCGCCTACGAGCAGTACTTC
TRBJ2-2 . TRBV12-3/TRBV12-4 . CASSLTLGVQSGELFF TGTGCCAGCAGTTTAACCCTGGGGGTACAATCCGGGGAGCTGTTTTTT
TRBJ2-3 TRBD1 TRBV15 . CATNPTGREADTQYF TGTGCCACCAACCCGACAGGGAGAGAGGCAGATACGCAGTATTTT
TRBJ1-5 . TRBV5-1 few CASSSDSWGQPQHF TGCGCCAGCAGCTCGGATTCCTGGGGTCAGCCCCAGCATTTT
TRBJ2-5 TRBD2 TRBV5-5 . CASSSGLAVETQYF TGTGCCAGCAGCTCTGGACTAGCGGTCGAGACCCAGTACTTC
TRBJ2-1 . TRBV9 few CASSADGNEQFF TGTGCCAGCAGCGCGGACGGAAATGAGCAGTTCTTC
TRBJ2-3 TRBD2 TRBV7-3 few CASSLPSGSGVRDTQYF TGTGCCAGCAGCTTACCGAGCGGGAGTGGGGTCCGCGATACGCAGTATTTT
TRBJ1-4 TRBD1 TRBV5-1 few CASSTSGQTEKLFF TGCGCCAGCAGCACTTCGGGACAGACCGAAAAACTGTTTTTT
TRBJ1-6 TRBD1 TRBV18 . CASSPGQGFGGHNSPLHF TGTGCCAGCTCACCGGGACAGGGTTTTGGCGGACATAATTCACCCCTCCACTTT
TRBJ2-1 . TRBV12-3/TRBV12-4 few CASSLEAGPGYNEQFF TGTGCCAGCAGTTTAGAGGCAGGCCCGGGATACAATGAGCAGTTCTTC
TRBJ2-7 TRBD1 TRBV5-5 . CASSTGGGQDYEQYF TGTGCCAGCAGCACTGGAGGCGGACAGGACTACGAGCAGTACTTC
TRBJ2-5 . TRBV7-9 few CASSRTEETQYF TGTGCCAGCAGCCGCACCGAAGAGACCCAGTACTTC
TRBJ2-3 TRBD2 TRBV5-1 . CASSLELAGAYDTQYF TGCGCCAGCAGCTTGGAACTAGCGGGAGCGTATGATACGCAGTATTTT
TRBJ2-5 . TRBV7-9 few CASGSADQETQYF TGTGCCAGCGGATCAGCGGACCAAGAGACCCAGTACTTC
TRBJ1-2 TRBD1 TRBV29-1 few CSVRDRLYYGYTF TGCAGCGTTAGGGACAGGCTGTACTATGGCTACACCTTC
TRBJ2-7 . TRBV18 many CASSLAENYEQYF TGTGCCAGCTCACTAGCGGAGAATTACGAGCAGTACTTC
TRBJ2-7 TRBD1 TRBV20-1 few CSATSGTDTYEQYF TGCAGTGCAACATCCGGGACAGACACCTACGAGCAGTACTTC
TRBJ2-7 . TRBV6-1 . CASSDGEQYF TGTGCCAGCAGTGACGGGGAGCAGTACTTC
TRBJ2-5 TRBD1 TRBV5-6 . CASSPWTGGKETQYF TGTGCCAGCAGCCCGTGGACAGGGGGAAAAGAGACCCAGTACTTC
TRBJ2-7 TRBD2 TRBV4-1 . CASSPARTSGSDEQYF TGCGCCAGCAGCCCCGCGAGGACTAGCGGGAGCGACGAGCAGTACTTC
TRBJ1-1 . TRBV20-1 few CSAQRRVPEAFF TGCAGTGCTCAAAGGAGGGTTCCTGAAGCTTTCTTT